These 16 T cell receptor beta chains originate from one sample sequenced in a study of shared clonotypes between healthy human individuals. TCRdb's copy holds only in-frame clones and misses some; the assay was immunoSEQ multiplex PCR. The sample gives over a million clones, approximately 72% of which show up once; 1.4% is in the top ten. Material: memory CD4+ T cells sorted from blood. The subset denotes: CD45RA-negative fraction. The receptors here all came from a man aged 18 to 29 in good health.

V and J are TRBV21-1 and TRBJ2-5; the table's D call of TRBD2 was not tested on the DNA. TRBV21-1 is assigned pseudogene status. CDR3 length: 14 amino acids. The CDR3 DNA reads as TGTGCCAGCAGGGGCGGGGTTAGAGAAGAGACCCAGTACTTC. As protein: CASRGGVREETQYF.

This sequence joins TRBV5-1 and TRBJ2-7, with TRBD2 as a possible D gene (6 bases). The CDR3 is 16 amino acids. Per germline, CDR1 SGHRS and CDR2 YFSETQ. The ends were cut back, 7 bases at V and 2 bases at J, with 22 bases in the middle. CDR3 sequence reads: CASSLASIVPTYEQYF. CDR3 in DNA: TGCGCCAGCTCACTAGCAAGCATAGTTCCGACCTACGAGCAGTACTTC.

A note on this clone: The sample carries other DNA sequences with the same CDR3. CDR3 DNA sequence: TGTGCCAGCAGCTTGGGCCAGAAAGAGACCCAGTACTTC. Its protein is CASSLGQKETQYF. The V gene is TRBV5-4, the J gene TRBJ2-5; unclear D gene. CDR1 and CDR2 (germline): SGHNT, YYREEE (reference sequence). This CDR3 is 13 amino acids long. The ends were cut back, 0 bases at V and 3 bases at J, with 6 bases in the middle. The full variable domain, with the rest looked up from reference TRBV5-4 and TRBJ2-5, is ETGVTQSPTHLIKTRGQQVTLRCSSQSGHNTVSWYQQALGQGPQFIFQYYREEENGRGNFPPRFSGLQFPNYSSELNVNALELDDSALYLCASSLGQKETQYFGPGTRLLVL.

To note about this clone: The same CDR3 also results from other DNA sequences found in this sample. CDR3 sequence reads: CSARELETQYF. The CDR3 DNA sequence: TGCAGTGCTAGAGAACTGGAGACCCAGTACTTC. The V gene is TRBV20-1, the J gene TRBJ2-5; D is undetermined. V lost 0 bases and J 5 bases, leaving 4 bases between the germline ends. This CDR3 has 11 amino acids. From germline, CDR1 is DFQATT and CDR2 SNEGSKA (reference sequence).

The chain carries TRBV4-1 and TRBJ2-7, with TRBD1 matching over 11 bases. CDR3 length: 16 residues. Trimming took 4 bases from V and 6 from J; bases not matched to a gene: 11. Per germline, CDR1 MGHRA and CDR2 YSYEKL. The CDR3 region is CASSRKEPGQGVEQYF. CDR3 sequence (DNA): TGCGCCAGCAGCCGGAAAGAGCCGGGACAGGGGGTCGAGCAGTACTTC.

Points on this clone: Other DNA sequences in the same sample also yield this CDR3. This chain joins TRBV7-2 and TRBJ1-2, with D unresolved. From germline, CDR1 is SGHTA and CDR2 FQGNSA. The CDR3 covers 12 residues. The germline V and J ends were trimmed by 2 bases and 4 bases, with 5 bases remaining between them. In nucleotides, the CDR3 is TGTGCCAGCAGCTTACGGTCCTATGGCTACACCTTC. It codes for CASSLRSYGYTF.

In the case of this clone: Mismatch with germline at one junction end may stem from a read error. The V and J genes are TRBV6-1 and TRBJ1-5; TRBD1 agrees at 10 bases. Germline lookup yields CDR1 MNHNS and CDR2 SASEGT. The CDR3 consists of 16 residues. Here the CDR3 reads CASSETSTGGKQPQHF. The DNA for the CDR3 is TGTGCCAGCAGTGAAACGTCGACAGGGGGCAAACAGCCCCAGCATTTT.

This clone was seen at least ten times. Other DNA sequences in the sample encode the same CDR3. The genes are TRBV27 and TRBJ2-3, with 14 nucleotides matching TRBD2. Germline CDR1 MNHEY, CDR2 SMNVEV (reference sequence). The CDR3 is 16 amino acids. V was pared by 5 bases and J by 1 base, with 2 bases of the junction left unmatched. The CDR3 region has the DNA TGTGCCAGCAGTCCGGGACTAGCGGGGGGCACAGATACGCAGTATTTT. It codes for CASSPGLAGGTDTQYF.

The J gene is TRBJ2-5, the V gene TRBV27, with TRBD2 matching 12 bases. The CDR3 is 15 amino acids. Germline CDR1 reads MNHEY; CDR2 reads SMNVEV (reference sequence). With V trimmed by 6 bases and J by 4 bases, 6 bases remained unmatched. The CDR3 region is CASRRTSGTLETQYF. Written as DNA, the CDR3 is TGTGCCAGCAGGCGGACTAGCGGGACCCTAGAGACCCAGTACTTC.

The rearrangement links TRBV11-2 to TRBJ1-6; perhaps TRBD1 as D (5 bases). Trimming left V 1 base short and J 7 bases short, with 17 bases between. CDR1 is SGHAT, CDR2 FQNNGV, per germline. The CDR3 covers 17 residues. CDR3 sequence (DNA): TGTGCCAGCAGCTTAGGGGCAGCAGGGATTACGAATTCACCCCTCCACTTT. It yields the protein CASSLGAAGITNSPLHF.

The chain links TRBV10-1 to TRBJ1-1; the D is unclear. Trimming removed 3 bases from V and 5 bases from J, with 16 bases in between. Germline CDR1 and CDR2: WNHNN and SYGVQD (reference sequence). CDR3 length: 15 amino acids. The DNA for the CDR3 is TGCGCCAGCAGTGATCGTAAGGGCGAAAAGACTGAAGCTTTCTTT. Translation: CASSDRKGEKTEAFF.

This clone turned up a few times. DNA for the CDR3: TGTGCCAGCAGCTTACAGTGGGATATGGGTTCACCCCTCCACTTT. It encodes CASSLQWDMGSPLHF. The chain recombines TRBV7-2 with TRBJ1-6; D gene ambiguous. Trimming removed 2 bases at V and 9 bases at J, with 14 bases between. CDR1 and CDR2 from the germline V gene are SGHTA and FQGNSA. The CDR3 length is 15 residues.

The chain carries TRBV19 and TRBJ1-6; unclear D gene. V shed 5 bases and J shed 7 bases, with 12 bases lying between them. The CDR3 is made up of 14 amino acids. Germline CDR1 is LNHDA and CDR2 is SQIVND (reference sequence). CDR3: CASSAGSINSPLHF. The DNA of the CDR3 is TGTGCCAGTAGTGCCGGGAGCATCAATTCACCCCTCCACTTT. Supplemented by reference TRBV19 and TRBJ1-6, the full variable domain reads DGGITQSPKYLFRKEGQNVTLSCEQNLNHDAMYWYRQDPGQGLRLIYYSQIVNDFQKGDIAEGYSVSREKKESFPLTVTSAQKNPTAFYLCASSAGSINSPLHFGNGTRLTVT.

The V and J genes are TRBV18 and TRBJ1-5; 7 nucleotides align to TRBD1. The germline V gene encodes CDR1 KGHSH and CDR2 LQKENI. The CDR3 runs to 14 residues. V trimming: 3 bases; J trimming: 4 bases; junction bases outside the gene matches: 3. The CDR3 protein is CASSPGTVNQPQHF. The CDR3 DNA reads TGTGCCAGCTCACCCGGGACAGTGAATCAGCCCCAGCATTTT. Full variable domain (missing parts from reference TRBV18 and TRBJ1-5): NAGVMQNPRHLVRRRGQEARLRCSPMKGHSHVYWYRQLPEEGLKFMVYLQKENIIDESGMPKERFSAEFPKEGPSILRIQQVVRGDSAAYFCASSPGTVNQPQHFGDGTRLSIL.

This chain connects TRBV27 to TRBJ1-1, with TRBD1 identical over 7 bases. The trim removed 2 bases at V and 4 bases at J, leaving 7 bases unmatched. Per germline, CDR1 MNHEY and CDR2 SMNVEV (reference sequence). The CDR3 sequence is 15 residues long. The CDR3 is CASSLRGRWGTEAFF. The CDR3 bases are TGTGCCAGCAGTTTAAGGGGGCGATGGGGCACTGAAGCTTTCTTT.

The chain couples TRBV7-9 to TRBJ2-5; possible D gene TRBD1, 5 bases. This CDR3 is 15 amino acids long. The V end lost 2 bases, the J end lost 5 bases, and 15 bases lay between the germline ends. CDR1 and CDR2 from the germline V gene are SEHNR and FQNEAQ (reference sequence). The CDR3 DNA reads TGTGCCAGCAGCTTACTCCAGGGATTAAGGGAGACCCAGTACTTC. This translates into CASSLLQGLRETQYF. Full variable domain (rest looked up from reference TRBV7-9 and TRBJ2-5): DTGVSQNPRHKITKRGQNVTFRCDPISEHNRLYWYRQTLGQGPEFLTYFQNEAQLEKSRLLSDRFSAERPKGSFSTLEIQRTEQGDSAMYLCASSLLQGLRETQYFGPGTRLLVL.